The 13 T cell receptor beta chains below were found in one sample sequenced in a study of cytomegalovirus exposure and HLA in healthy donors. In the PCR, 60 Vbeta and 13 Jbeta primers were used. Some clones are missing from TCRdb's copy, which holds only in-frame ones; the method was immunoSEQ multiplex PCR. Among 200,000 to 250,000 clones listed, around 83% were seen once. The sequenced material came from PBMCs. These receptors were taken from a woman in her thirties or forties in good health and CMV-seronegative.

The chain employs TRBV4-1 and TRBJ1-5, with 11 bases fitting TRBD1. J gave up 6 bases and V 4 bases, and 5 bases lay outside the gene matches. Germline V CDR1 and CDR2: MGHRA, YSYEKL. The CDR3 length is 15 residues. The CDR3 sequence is CASSPPDRGLQPQHF. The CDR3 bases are TGCGCCAGCAGCCCACCGGACAGGGGGCTTCAGCCCCAGCATTTT.

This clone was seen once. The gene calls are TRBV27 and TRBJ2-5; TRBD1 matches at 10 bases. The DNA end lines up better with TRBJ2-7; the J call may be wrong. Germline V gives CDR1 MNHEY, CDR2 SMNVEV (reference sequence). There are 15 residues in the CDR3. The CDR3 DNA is TGTGCCAGCAACCTCCGACAGGGGGCCGCCTACGAGCAGTACTTC. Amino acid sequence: CASNLRQGAAYEQYF.

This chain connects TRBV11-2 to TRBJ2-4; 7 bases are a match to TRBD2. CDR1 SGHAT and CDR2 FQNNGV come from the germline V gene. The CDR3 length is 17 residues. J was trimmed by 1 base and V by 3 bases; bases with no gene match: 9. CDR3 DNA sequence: TGTGCCAGCAGCTTCGTTGGGAGGGATGGGGCCAAAAACATTCAGTACTTC. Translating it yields CASSFVGRDGAKNIQYF.

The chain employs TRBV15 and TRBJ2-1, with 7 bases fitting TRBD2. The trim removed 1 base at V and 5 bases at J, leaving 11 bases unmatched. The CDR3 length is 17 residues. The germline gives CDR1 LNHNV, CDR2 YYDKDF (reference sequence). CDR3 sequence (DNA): TGTGCCACCAGCAGAGGGGGGGGTAGAGGCGACAACAATGAGCAGTTCTTC. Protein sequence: CATSRGGGRGDNNEQFF.

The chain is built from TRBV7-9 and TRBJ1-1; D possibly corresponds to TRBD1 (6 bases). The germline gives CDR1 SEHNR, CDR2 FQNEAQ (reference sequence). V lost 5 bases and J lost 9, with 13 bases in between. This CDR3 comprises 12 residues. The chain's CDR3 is CASSRGQPQAFF. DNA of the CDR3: TGTGCCAGCAGCCGCGGACAGCCACAAGCTTTCTTT.

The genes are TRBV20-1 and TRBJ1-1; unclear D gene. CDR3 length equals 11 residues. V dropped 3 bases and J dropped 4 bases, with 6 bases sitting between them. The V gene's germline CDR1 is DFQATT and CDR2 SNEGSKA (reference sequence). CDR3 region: CSASFVTEAFF. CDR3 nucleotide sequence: TGCAGTGCTAGTTTCGTCACTGAAGCTTTCTTT.

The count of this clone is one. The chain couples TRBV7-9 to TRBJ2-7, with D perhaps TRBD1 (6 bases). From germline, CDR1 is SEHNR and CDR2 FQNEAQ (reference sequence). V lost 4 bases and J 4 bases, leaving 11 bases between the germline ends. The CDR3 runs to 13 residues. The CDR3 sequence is CASSSNQGYEQYF. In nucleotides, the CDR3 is TGTGCCAGCAGCTCAAACCAGGGGTACGAGCAGTACTTC.

This chain's CDR3 is CASRSDLGVGQPQHF. The CDR3 DNA is TGTGCCAGCAGATCTGATCTCGGGGTCGGCCAGCCCCAGCATTTT. The chain uses TRBV2 and TRBJ1-5; D gene ambiguous. Germline V gene data show CDR1 as SNHLY and CDR2 as FYNNEI. The CDR3 is 15 residues long. V was cut by 6 bases and J by 7 bases, with 19 bases left in between.

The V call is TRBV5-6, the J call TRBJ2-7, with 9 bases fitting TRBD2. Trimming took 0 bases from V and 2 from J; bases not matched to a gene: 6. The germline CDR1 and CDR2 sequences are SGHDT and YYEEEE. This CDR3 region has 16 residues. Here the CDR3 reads CASSLAGLAGTYEQYF. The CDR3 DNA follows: TGTGCCAGCAGCTTGGCGGGGCTAGCGGGGACCTACGAGCAGTACTTC.

The CDR3 coding sequence is TGCAGCGTTAAAGGTCTTGAGCAGTACTTC. This translates into CSVKGLEQYF. The V gene is TRBV29-1, the J gene TRBJ2-7; D not resolved. Germline-derived CDR1 and CDR2 are SQVTM and ANQGSEA. Trimming removed 5 bases from V and 7 bases from J, with 9 bases in between. This CDR3 region has 10 residues.

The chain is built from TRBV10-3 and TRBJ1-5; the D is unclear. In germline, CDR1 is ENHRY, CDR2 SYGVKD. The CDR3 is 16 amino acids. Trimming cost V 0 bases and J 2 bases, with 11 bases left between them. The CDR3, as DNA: TGTGCCATCAGTGAGTCTACACGGGGAGGCAATCAGCCCCAGCATTTT. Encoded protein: CAISESTRGGNQPQHF.

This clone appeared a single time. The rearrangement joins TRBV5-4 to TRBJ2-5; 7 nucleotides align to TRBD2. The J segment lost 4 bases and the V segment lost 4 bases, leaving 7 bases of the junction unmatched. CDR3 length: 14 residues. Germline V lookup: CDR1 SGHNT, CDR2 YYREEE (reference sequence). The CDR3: CASSGGGSPETQYF. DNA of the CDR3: TGTGCCAGCAGCGGGGGGGGGTCCCCAGAGACCCAGTACTTC. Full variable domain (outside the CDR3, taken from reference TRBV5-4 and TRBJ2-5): ETGVTQSPTHLIKTRGQQVTLRCSSQSGHNTVSWYQQALGQGPQFIFQYYREEENGRGNFPPRFSGLQFPNYSSELNVNALELDDSALYLCASSGGGSPETQYFGPGTRLLVL.

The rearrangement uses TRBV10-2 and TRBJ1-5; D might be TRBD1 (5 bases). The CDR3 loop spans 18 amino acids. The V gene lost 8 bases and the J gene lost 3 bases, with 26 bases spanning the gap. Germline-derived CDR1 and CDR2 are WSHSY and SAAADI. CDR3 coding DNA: TGCGCCAGCGGGAGAGGGTGGGTAGGTGGGGGGTACAATCAGCCCCAGCATTTT. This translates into CASGRGWVGGGYNQPQHF.